The clone carrying this TCR beta chain came up a few times. The sample belongs to a study of blood T cell repertoires in COVID-19. Repertoires were generated with immunoSEQ multiplex PCR, while TCRdb's copy carries only in-frame clones and drops some. This sample has 100,000 to 120,000 clones, with roughly 82% found just once. Germline CDR1 reads MNHEY; CDR2 reads SMNVEV (reference sequence). Trimming took 6 bases from V and 4 from J; bases not matched to a gene: 11. This CDR3 is built from 16 residues. Sequencing was done on a sample of peripheral blood. The source is a woman aged 55-70 years with acute or convalescent COVID-19. This chain uses TRBV27 with TRBJ1-4, with 7 bases identical to TRBD1. CDR3 bases: TGTGCCAGCAGATCGAAACAGACAGGGTTTAATGAAAAACTGTTTTTT. Its translation is CASRSKQTGFNEKLFF.